This is a list of T cell receptor beta chains from one sample in a study of T cell responses to AZD1222 COVID-19 vaccine. Using immunoSEQ multiplex PCR, the repertoire was profiled, and TCRdb retains in-frame clones only, with some absent. The sample includes about 160,000 clones, about 90% of them seen just once. The sample in question was peripheral blood, obtained 28 days after the second AZD1222 dose. Receptors originate from an adult who received the AZD1222 COVID-19 vaccine. Both conserved end residues are part of each CDR3. The D gene is left open where the match is weak. Where a row states a size, it is once, few, many or the class of an expanded clone; other rows omit it.

V gene: TRBV11-2; D gene: .; J gene: TRBJ1-6; clone size: once; CDR3 length: 13; CDR3 DNA: TGTGCCAGCAGCTTAGAGGGGGATTCACCCCTCCACTTT; CDR3 protein: CASSLEGDSPLHF
V gene: TRBV11-2; D gene: .; J gene: TRBJ2-7; clone size: .; CDR3 length: 13; CDR3 DNA: TGTGCCAGCAGCTTAGCGGGGTCTTACGAGCAGTACTTC; CDR3 protein: CASSLAGSYEQYF
V gene: TRBV7-8; D gene: TRBD1; J gene: TRBJ1-2; clone size: .; CDR3 length: 15; CDR3 DNA: TGTGCCAGCAGCTTAGAGGACAGGGGGAACTATGGCTACACCTTC; CDR3 protein: CASSLEDRGNYGYTF
V gene: TRBV18; D gene: .; J gene: TRBJ2-5; clone size: .; CDR3 length: 18; CDR3 DNA: TGTGCCAGCTCACCACCGGTCGGAATAGGGAAGGACCAAGAGACCCAGTACTTC; CDR3 protein: CASSPPVGIGKDQETQYF
V gene: TRBV5-5; D gene: .; J gene: TRBJ1-3; clone size: .; CDR3 length: 15; CDR3 DNA: TGTGCCAGCAGCTTGGATGGGTTAGGAATTGCCACCATATATTTT; CDR3 protein: CASSLDGLGIATIYF
V gene: TRBV6-5; D gene: .; J gene: TRBJ2-7; clone size: .; CDR3 length: 15; CDR3 DNA: TGTGCCAGCAGCAACTCAGGGTGGGAACTGGACGAGCAGTACTTC; CDR3 protein: CASSNSGWELDEQYF
V gene: TRBV5-4; D gene: TRBD1; J gene: TRBJ1-1; clone size: .; CDR3 length: 13; CDR3 DNA: TGTGCCAGCAGCTTCCAGGGGGACCCTGAAGCTTTCTTT; CDR3 protein: CASSFQGDPEAFF
V gene: TRBV5-1; D gene: .; J gene: TRBJ2-7; clone size: .; CDR3 length: 12; CDR3 DNA: TGCGCCAGCAGCTTGGATAGCAATGAGCAGTACTTC; CDR3 protein: CASSLDSNEQYF
V gene: TRBV3-1/TRBV3-2; D gene: .; J gene: TRBJ2-1; clone size: .; CDR3 length: 14; CDR3 DNA: TGTGCCAGCAGCCGCGGGATTAATCACAATGAGCAGTTCTTC; CDR3 protein: CASSRGINHNEQFF
V gene: TRBV12-5; D gene: .; J gene: TRBJ2-2; clone size: .; CDR3 length: 16; CDR3 DNA: TGTGCTAGTGGTTCGCCCTCAAGCGCTGCTTTTCGGGAGCTGTTTTTT; CDR3 protein: CASGSPSSAAFRELFF
V gene: TRBV5-6; D gene: TRBD1; J gene: TRBJ1-4; clone size: .; CDR3 length: 17; CDR3 DNA: TGTGCCAGCAGCTCGATGGGACAGGATTTTTTTGGGGAAAAACTGTTTTTT; CDR3 protein: CASSSMGQDFFGEKLFF
V gene: TRBV24-1; D gene: .; J gene: TRBJ2-3; clone size: once; CDR3 length: 13; CDR3 DNA: TGTGCCACCAGTGATGGACGAGGAGATACGCAGTATTTT; CDR3 protein: CATSDGRGDTQYF
V gene: TRBV3-1/TRBV3-2; D gene: .; J gene: TRBJ2-4; clone size: .; CDR3 length: 15; CDR3 DNA: TGTGCCAGCAGCCATTTGCCGGACAGACGGAACATTCAGTACTTC; CDR3 protein: CASSHLPDRRNIQYF
V gene: TRBV6-5; D gene: .; J gene: TRBJ1-4; clone size: .; CDR3 length: 15; CDR3 DNA: TGTGCCAGCAGTTACATCAGGACAACTAATGAAAAACTGTTTTTT; CDR3 protein: CASSYIRTTNEKLFF
V gene: TRBV2; D gene: .; J gene: TRBJ1-4; clone size: .; CDR3 length: 15; CDR3 DNA: TGTGCCAGCAGTGAAGGGGCAGCAACTAATGAAAAACTGTTTTTT; CDR3 protein: CASSEGAATNEKLFF
V gene: TRBV6-5; D gene: TRBD2; J gene: TRBJ2-5; clone size: .; CDR3 length: 15; CDR3 DNA: TGTGCCAGCAGCCGGGGACTAGCGTACCAAGAGACCCAGTACTTC; CDR3 protein: CASSRGLAYQETQYF
V gene: TRBV25-1; D gene: .; J gene: TRBJ1-1; clone size: .; CDR3 length: 12; CDR3 DNA: TGTGCCAGCACCGGCATGAACACTGAAGCTTTCTTT; CDR3 protein: CASTGMNTEAFF
V gene: TRBV6-2/TRBV6-3; D gene: .; J gene: TRBJ1-4; clone size: .; CDR3 length: 15; CDR3 DNA: TGTGCCAGCAGTTACGTCGGGGGGATAGGGGAAAAACTGTTTTTT; CDR3 protein: CASSYVGGIGEKLFF
V gene: TRBV5-6; D gene: TRBD2; J gene: TRBJ2-2; clone size: once; CDR3 length: 16; CDR3 DNA: TGTGCCAGCAGCTTGTTTCGCGGGGGGGCGACTGGGGAGCTGTTTTTT; CDR3 protein: CASSLFRGGATGELFF
V gene: TRBV7-9; D gene: TRBD1; J gene: TRBJ2-2; clone size: .; CDR3 length: 15; CDR3 DNA: TGTGCCAGCACCCTGAGGGGACAGAAAACCGGGGAGCTGTTTTTT; CDR3 protein: CASTLRGQKTGELFF
V gene: TRBV18; D gene: .; J gene: TRBJ1-1; clone size: .; CDR3 length: 14; CDR3 DNA: TGTGCCAGCTCACCATCAGGTGGCAGGACTGAAGCTTTCTTT; CDR3 protein: CASSPSGGRTEAFF
V gene: TRBV2; D gene: TRBD1; J gene: TRBJ2-7; clone size: .; CDR3 length: 13; CDR3 DNA: TGTGCCAGCAGGGGACAGGGGGCTGACGAGCAGTACTTC; CDR3 protein: CASRGQGADEQYF
V gene: TRBV19; D gene: .; J gene: TRBJ1-2; clone size: .; CDR3 length: 14; CDR3 DNA: TGTGCCAGTAGTCCAGGACACGTCCTCTATGGCTACACCTTC; CDR3 protein: CASSPGHVLYGYTF
V gene: TRBV6-5; D gene: TRBD1; J gene: TRBJ1-1; clone size: .; CDR3 length: 14; CDR3 DNA: TGTGCCAGCAGCTCCGGGACAGGGAATACTGAAGCTTTCTTT; CDR3 protein: CASSSGTGNTEAFF
V gene: TRBV6-5; D gene: .; J gene: TRBJ2-1; clone size: .; CDR3 length: 10; CDR3 DNA: TGTGCCAGCCGTTACAATGAGCAGTTCTTC; CDR3 protein: CASRYNEQFF
V gene: TRBV7-9; D gene: TRBD1; J gene: TRBJ1-2; clone size: .; CDR3 length: 16; CDR3 DNA: TGTGCCAGCAGCTTCCGACAGGGGGTGGATAACTATGGCTACACCTTC; CDR3 protein: CASSFRQGVDNYGYTF
V gene: TRBV12-3/TRBV12-4; D gene: .; J gene: TRBJ1-1; clone size: .; CDR3 length: 13; CDR3 DNA: TGTGCCAGCAGTTTAGGAAGCAGGGGAGAAGCTTTCTTT; CDR3 protein: CASSLGSRGEAFF
V gene: TRBV7-2; D gene: .; J gene: TRBJ2-1; clone size: .; CDR3 length: 15; CDR3 DNA: TGTGCCAGCAGCTTAGAGTTGGGGTCCTACAATGAGCAGTTCTTC; CDR3 protein: CASSLELGSYNEQFF
V gene: TRBV10-3; D gene: TRBD1; J gene: TRBJ1-2; clone size: .; CDR3 length: 18; CDR3 DNA: TGTGCCATCAGTGAGTCGATCATCCGGGACAGGGCTTGGGGCGGCTACACCTTC; CDR3 protein: CAISESIIRDRAWGGYTF
V gene: TRBV21-1; D gene: .; J gene: TRBJ2-5; clone size: .; CDR3 length: 16; CDR3 DNA: TGTGCCAGCACCATCCCCGGAGGGGGGGCGAAAGAGACCCAGTACTTC; CDR3 protein: CASTIPGGGAKETQYF
V gene: TRBV19; D gene: .; J gene: TRBJ2-1; clone size: .; CDR3 length: 11; CDR3 DNA: TGTGCCAGTAGTGTAAACAGAGAGCAGTTCTTC; CDR3 protein: CASSVNREQFF
V gene: TRBV7-7; D gene: TRBD2; J gene: TRBJ2-1; clone size: .; CDR3 length: 15; CDR3 DNA: TGTGCCAGCAGCTTAGATAGCGGGGGGTACAATGAGCAGTTCTTC; CDR3 protein: CASSLDSGGYNEQFF
V gene: TRBV10-3; D gene: .; J gene: TRBJ2-5; clone size: .; CDR3 length: 16; CDR3 DNA: TGTGCCATCAGTGTTGGAACGGGCACAGGACAAGAGACCCAGTACTTC; CDR3 protein: CAISVGTGTGQETQYF
V gene: TRBV5-1; D gene: TRBD1; J gene: TRBJ1-2; clone size: .; CDR3 length: 13; CDR3 DNA: TGCGCCAGCAGCACGAGGACAGGGGTAGGCTACACCTTC; CDR3 protein: CASSTRTGVGYTF
V gene: TRBV28; D gene: .; J gene: TRBJ1-1; clone size: .; CDR3 length: 16; CDR3 DNA: TGTGCCAGCAGTTTCAGTAGCGTAAAGACTAAGACTGAAGCTTTCTTT; CDR3 protein: CASSFSSVKTKTEAFF
V gene: TRBV6-5; D gene: .; J gene: TRBJ1-5; clone size: .; CDR3 length: 14; CDR3 DNA: TGTGCCAGCAGTTACAGCGCGGGGGTTGGTCCCCAGCATTTT; CDR3 protein: CASSYSAGVGPQHF
V gene: TRBV7-9; D gene: .; J gene: TRBJ1-3; clone size: once; CDR3 length: 15; CDR3 DNA: TGTGCCAGCAGCTCCCGGGGGGTCTCTGGAAACACCATATATTTT; CDR3 protein: CASSSRGVSGNTIYF
V gene: TRBV30; D gene: .; J gene: TRBJ1-2; clone size: .; CDR3 length: 15; CDR3 DNA: TGTGCCTGGAGTGTACGACGGGGTCCCCTGTATGGCTACACCTTC; CDR3 protein: CAWSVRRGPLYGYTF
V gene: TRBV11-1; D gene: .; J gene: TRBJ2-7; clone size: .; CDR3 length: 13; CDR3 DNA: TGTGCCAGCAGCTTAGGACGGCCCTACGAGCAGTACTTC; CDR3 protein: CASSLGRPYEQYF
V gene: TRBV2; D gene: .; J gene: TRBJ2-7; clone size: .; CDR3 length: 13; CDR3 DNA: TGTGCCAGCAGTGGGACAGCTAACTACGAGCAGTACTTC; CDR3 protein: CASSGTANYEQYF
V gene: TRBV7-9; D gene: .; J gene: TRBJ1-4; clone size: .; CDR3 length: 15; CDR3 DNA: TGTGCCAGCAGCTTTCTAGGGAGGAGAGATGAAAAACTGTTTTTT; CDR3 protein: CASSFLGRRDEKLFF
V gene: TRBV5-1; D gene: TRBD1; J gene: TRBJ2-2; clone size: .; CDR3 length: 15; CDR3 DNA: TGCGCCAGCAGCCTGTGGAGAGGGGGCAACGGGGAGCTGTTTTTT; CDR3 protein: CASSLWRGGNGELFF
V gene: TRBV28; D gene: TRBD1; J gene: TRBJ1-6; clone size: .; CDR3 length: 15; CDR3 DNA: TGTGCCACCATGGGGACAGGGCCTTATAATTCACCCCTCCACTTT; CDR3 protein: CATMGTGPYNSPLHF
V gene: TRBV4-2; D gene: .; J gene: TRBJ2-2; clone size: .; CDR3 length: 15; CDR3 DNA: TGTGCCAGCAGCCAAGATCTAGCTGGGCCCGGGGAGCTGTTTTTT; CDR3 protein: CASSQDLAGPGELFF
V gene: TRBV4-1; D gene: TRBD1; J gene: TRBJ2-1; clone size: .; CDR3 length: 16; CDR3 DNA: TGCGCCAGCAGCCACCGACAGGGGGCTTCCTACAATGAGCAGTTCTTC; CDR3 protein: CASSHRQGASYNEQFF
V gene: TRBV10-3; D gene: TRBD1; J gene: TRBJ1-2; clone size: .; CDR3 length: 15; CDR3 DNA: TGTGCCACTTGGGACAGCCCAGACGCTAACTATGGCTACACCTTC; CDR3 protein: CATWDSPDANYGYTF
V gene: TRBV14; D gene: TRBD1; J gene: TRBJ1-2; clone size: .; CDR3 length: 12; CDR3 DNA: TGTGCCAGCAGCGGGACAGCGTATGGCTACACCTTC; CDR3 protein: CASSGTAYGYTF
V gene: TRBV5-1; D gene: .; J gene: TRBJ1-1; clone size: .; CDR3 length: 15; CDR3 DNA: TGCGCCAGCAGCTTGGGACCAGTCTCGAACACTGAAGCTTTCTTT; CDR3 protein: CASSLGPVSNTEAFF
V gene: TRBV3-1/TRBV3-2; D gene: TRBD1; J gene: TRBJ1-2; clone size: .; CDR3 length: 13; CDR3 DNA: TGTGCCAGCAGCCAGCAGGGGGATAGCGGCTACACCTTC; CDR3 protein: CASSQQGDSGYTF